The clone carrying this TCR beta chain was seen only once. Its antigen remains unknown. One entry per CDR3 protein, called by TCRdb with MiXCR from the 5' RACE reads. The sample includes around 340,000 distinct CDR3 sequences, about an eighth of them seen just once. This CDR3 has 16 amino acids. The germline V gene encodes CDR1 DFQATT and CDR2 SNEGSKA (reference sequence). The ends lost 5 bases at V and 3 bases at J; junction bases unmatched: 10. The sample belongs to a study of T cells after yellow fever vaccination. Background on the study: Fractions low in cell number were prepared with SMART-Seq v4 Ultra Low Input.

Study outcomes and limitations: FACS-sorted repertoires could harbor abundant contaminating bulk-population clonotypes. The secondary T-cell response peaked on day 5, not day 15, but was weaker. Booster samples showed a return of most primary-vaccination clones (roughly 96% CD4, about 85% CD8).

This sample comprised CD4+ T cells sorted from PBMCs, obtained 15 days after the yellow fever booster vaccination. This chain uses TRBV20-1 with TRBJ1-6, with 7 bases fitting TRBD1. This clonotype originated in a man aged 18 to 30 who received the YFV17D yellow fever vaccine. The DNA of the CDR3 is TGCAGTGCTCAAGGTGGAGGGGGCGTCTATAATTCACCCCTCCACTTT. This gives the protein CSAQGGGGVYNSPLHF.